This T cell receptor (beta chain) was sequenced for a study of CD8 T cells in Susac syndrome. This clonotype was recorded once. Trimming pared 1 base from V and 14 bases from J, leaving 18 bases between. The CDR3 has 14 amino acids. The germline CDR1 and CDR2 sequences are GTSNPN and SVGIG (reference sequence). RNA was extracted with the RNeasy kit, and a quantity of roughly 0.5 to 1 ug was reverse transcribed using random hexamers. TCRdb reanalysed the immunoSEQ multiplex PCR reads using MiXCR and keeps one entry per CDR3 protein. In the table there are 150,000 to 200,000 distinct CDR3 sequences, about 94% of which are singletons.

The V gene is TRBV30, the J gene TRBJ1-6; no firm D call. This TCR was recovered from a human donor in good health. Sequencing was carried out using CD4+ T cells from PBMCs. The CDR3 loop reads CAWSEGQSLETLHF. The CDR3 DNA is TGTGCCTGGAGTGAAGGGCAGAGCCTGGAGACCCTCCACTTT.